This TCR beta chain was sequenced in a study of patients and donors after allogeneic stem cell transplantation. TCRdb reanalysed the RT-PCR reads using MiXCR and keeps one entry per CDR3 protein. This table holds about 960,000 distinct CDR3 sequences, roughly 18% found once. Material for sequencing was blood, either unsorted or a sorted T cell fraction (not recorded which). The receptor comes from a human donor who was either an allogeneic HSCT recipient or a stem cell or donor lymphocyte infusion donor (not recorded which). It is not recorded whose cells these are; they may come from a transplant donor.

Here the CDR3 DNA reads TGCGCCAGCAGCTTGAGACCCGGGACTAGCGGATACGAGCAGTACTTC. Amino acids: CASSLRPGTSGYEQYF. The chain carries TRBV5-1 and TRBJ2-7, with TRBD2 matching 11 bases. This CDR3 spans 16 amino acids. Trimming at V came to 1 base and at J to 4 bases, leaving 7 bases not matched to a gene. In germline, CDR1 is SGHRS, CDR2 YFSETQ.